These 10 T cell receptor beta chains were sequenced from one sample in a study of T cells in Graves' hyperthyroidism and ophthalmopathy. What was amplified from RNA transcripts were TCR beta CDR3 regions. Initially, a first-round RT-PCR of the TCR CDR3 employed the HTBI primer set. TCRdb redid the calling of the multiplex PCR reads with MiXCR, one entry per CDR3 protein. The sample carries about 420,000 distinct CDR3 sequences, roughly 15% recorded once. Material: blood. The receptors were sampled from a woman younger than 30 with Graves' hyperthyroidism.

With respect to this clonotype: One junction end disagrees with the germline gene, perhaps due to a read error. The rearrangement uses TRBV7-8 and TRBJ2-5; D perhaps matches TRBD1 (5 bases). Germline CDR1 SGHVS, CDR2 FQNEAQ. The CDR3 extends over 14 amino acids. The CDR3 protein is CASSSSRVQGTQYF. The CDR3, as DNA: TGTGCCAGCAGCTCCTCCAGGGTCCAAGGGACCCAGTACTTC.

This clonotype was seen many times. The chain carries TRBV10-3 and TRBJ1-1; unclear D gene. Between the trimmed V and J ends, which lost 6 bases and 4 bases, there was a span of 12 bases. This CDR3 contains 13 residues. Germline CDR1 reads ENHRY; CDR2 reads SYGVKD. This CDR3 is CAIRGNEGTEAFF. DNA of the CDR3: TGTGCCATCAGGGGTAATGAAGGCACTGAAGCTTTCTTT.

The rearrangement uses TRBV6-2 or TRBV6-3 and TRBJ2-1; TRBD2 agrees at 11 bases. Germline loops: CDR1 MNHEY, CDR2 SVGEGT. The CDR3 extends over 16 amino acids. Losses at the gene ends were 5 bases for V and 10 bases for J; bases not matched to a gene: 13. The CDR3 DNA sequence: TGTGCCAGCAGTAAGCCAACCGGACTAGCGGGTCGGGAGCAGTTCTTC. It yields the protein CASSKPTGLAGREQFF.

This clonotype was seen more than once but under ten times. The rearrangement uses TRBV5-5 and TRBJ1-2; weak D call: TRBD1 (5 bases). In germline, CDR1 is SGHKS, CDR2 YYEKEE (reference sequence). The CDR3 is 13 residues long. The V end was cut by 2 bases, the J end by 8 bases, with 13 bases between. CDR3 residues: CASSFRGGEGYTF. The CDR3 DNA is TGTGCCAGCAGCTTTAGGGGAGGGGAGGGCTACACCTTC.

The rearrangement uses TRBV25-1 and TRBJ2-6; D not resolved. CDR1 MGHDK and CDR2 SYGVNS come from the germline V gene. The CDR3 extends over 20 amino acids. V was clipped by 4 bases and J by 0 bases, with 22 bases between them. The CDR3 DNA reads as TGTGCCAGCAGTGCAACGACGGTTATTTGGCCGAACTCTGGGGCCAACGTCCTGACTTTC. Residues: CASSATTVIWPNSGANVLTF. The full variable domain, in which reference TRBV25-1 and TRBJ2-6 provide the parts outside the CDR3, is EADIYQTPRYLVIGTGKKITLECSQTMGHDKMYWYQQDPGMELHLIHYSYGVNSTEKGDLSSESTVSRIRTEHFPLTLESARPSHTSQYLCASSATTVIWPNSGANVLTFGAGSRLTVL.

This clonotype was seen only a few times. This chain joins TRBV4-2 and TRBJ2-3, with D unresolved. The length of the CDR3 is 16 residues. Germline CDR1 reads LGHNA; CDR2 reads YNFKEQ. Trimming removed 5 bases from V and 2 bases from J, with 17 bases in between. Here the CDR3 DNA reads TGTGCCAGCAGCGCTCAACCCGGTCTGAACACAGATACGCAGTATTTT. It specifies CASSAQPGLNTDTQYF.

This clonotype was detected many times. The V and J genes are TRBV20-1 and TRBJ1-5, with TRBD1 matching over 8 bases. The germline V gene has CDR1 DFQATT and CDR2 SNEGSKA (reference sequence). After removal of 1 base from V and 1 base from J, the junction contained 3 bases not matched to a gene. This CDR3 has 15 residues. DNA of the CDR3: TGCAGTGCTAGAGGCAGGGGGCCAAGCAATCAGCCCCAGCATTTT. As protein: CSARGRGPSNQPQHF.

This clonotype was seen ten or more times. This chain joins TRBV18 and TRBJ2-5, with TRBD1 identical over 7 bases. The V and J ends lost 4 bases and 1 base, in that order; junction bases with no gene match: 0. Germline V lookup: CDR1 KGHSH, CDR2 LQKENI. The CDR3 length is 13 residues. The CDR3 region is CASSQGAQETQYF. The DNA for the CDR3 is TGTGCCAGCTCACAGGGGGCCCAAGAGACCCAGTACTTC.

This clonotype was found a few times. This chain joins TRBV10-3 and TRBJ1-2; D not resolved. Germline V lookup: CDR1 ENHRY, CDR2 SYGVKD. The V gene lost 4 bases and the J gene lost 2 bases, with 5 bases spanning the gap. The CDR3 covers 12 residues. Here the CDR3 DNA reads TGTGCCATCAGTGCGGGCAACTATGGCTACACCTTC. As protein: CAISAGNYGYTF.

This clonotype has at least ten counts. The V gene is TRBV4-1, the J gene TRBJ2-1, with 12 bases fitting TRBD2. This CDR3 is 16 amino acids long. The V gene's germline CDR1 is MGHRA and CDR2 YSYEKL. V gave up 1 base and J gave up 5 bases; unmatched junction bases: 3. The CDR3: CASSQVLAGGDNEQFF. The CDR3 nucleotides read TGCGCCAGCAGCCAAGTCCTAGCGGGAGGGGACAATGAGCAGTTCTTC.